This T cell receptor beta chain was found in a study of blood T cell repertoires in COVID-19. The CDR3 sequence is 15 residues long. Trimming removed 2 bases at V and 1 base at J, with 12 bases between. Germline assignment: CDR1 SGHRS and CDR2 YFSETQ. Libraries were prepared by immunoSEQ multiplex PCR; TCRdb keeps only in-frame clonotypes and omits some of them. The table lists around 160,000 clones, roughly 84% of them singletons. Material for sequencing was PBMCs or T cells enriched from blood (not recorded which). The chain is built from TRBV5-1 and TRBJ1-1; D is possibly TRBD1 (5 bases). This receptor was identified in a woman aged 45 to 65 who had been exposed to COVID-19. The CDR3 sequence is CASSFEDRANTEAFF. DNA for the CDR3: TGCGCCAGCAGCTTCGAAGACAGAGCGAACACTGAAGCTTTCTTT.